The clone carrying this TCR beta chain was picked up many times. This specimen comes from a study of naive and memory T cell subsets. Adult healthy volunteers gave 2.5 ml peripheral blood for whole-blood RNA. The library had UMIs added by 3' ligation of an oligonucleotide to TCR cDNA. Cells were not sorted; total RNA input targeted about 1 to 1,100 ng. V was pared by 6 bases and J by 3 bases, with 19 bases between. The germline V gene encodes CDR1 MNHNY and CDR2 SVGAGI (reference sequence). This CDR3 contains 16 residues. Blood and skin TCR RNA was reverse transcribed with alpha and beta constant primers. Amplification of ligated cDNA took four PCR rounds with SP2 and nested alpha and beta constant primers. MiXCR was run by TCRdb on the 5' RACE reads, yielding one entry per CDR3 protein. This table has 20,000 to 25,000 distinct CDR3 sequences, about 4% appearing once.

The chain uses TRBV6-6 and TRBJ2-3; D is possibly TRBD1 (6 bases). The source of this sequence is a male donor in good health. The CDR3 region has the DNA TGTGCCAGCAGGGGCCCGAGGGGGTTACTTACAGATACGCAGTATTTT. It encodes CASRGPRGLLTDTQYF.